This T cell receptor beta chain was sequenced during a study of T cells after yellow fever vaccination. Making TCR cDNA involved 5'RACE template switching, which added UMIs and a universal primer site. A single record per CDR3 protein comes from TCRdb applying MiXCR to the 5' RACE reads. The top ten hold 41% of the sample, which has roughly 70,000 distinct CDR3 sequences, roughly 7.7% seen once. The sample consisted of CD8+ T cells sorted from PBMCs, taken on the day of the yellow fever booster vaccination. This receptor was taken from a man in his thirties or forties who received the YFV17D yellow fever vaccine.

This chain's CDR3 is CSAPSGLDDYNEQFF. The CDR3 region has the DNA TGCAGTGCCCCAAGCGGACTAGACGACTACAATGAGCAGTTCTTC. This rearrangement joins TRBV20-1 to TRBJ2-1; TRBD2 matches at 7 bases. The V gene end was trimmed by 6 bases and the J gene end by 3 bases; junction bases not matched to a gene: 11. The length of the CDR3 is 15 residues. Per germline, CDR1 DFQATT and CDR2 SNEGSKA (reference sequence).